The 8 T cell receptor beta chains listed next were all sequenced from one sample in a study of blood T cell repertoires in COVID-19. Here immunoSEQ multiplex PCR was the method, and the copy in TCRdb shows in-frame clones only, minus some. The sample contains around 120,000 clones, around 87% of which appear only once. Sequencing was done on a sample of peripheral blood. Every receptor here comes from a woman aged 70 to 79 with acute or convalescent COVID-19.

This clone is a singleton in its sample. This sequence joins TRBV7-3 and TRBJ2-5, with TRBD1 identical over 7 bases. The CDR3 length is 15 residues. V was pared by 6 bases and J by 5 bases, with 12 bases of the junction left unmatched. The V gene's germline CDR1 is SGHTA and CDR2 FQGTGA. The CDR3 region has the DNA TGTGCCAGCAGTTCCCGACAGGGAGCTTGGGAGACCCAGTACTTC. This translates into CASSSRQGAWETQYF.

The rearrangement uses TRBV6-5 and TRBJ1-4, with 8 bases fitting TRBD1. This CDR3 contains 16 residues. V was pared by 4 bases and J by 8 bases, with 12 bases of the junction left unmatched. The germline V gene has CDR1 MNHEY and CDR2 SVGAGI. CDR3 protein: CASSSGTGIVREKLFF. CDR3 DNA: TGTGCCAGCAGTTCCGGGACAGGTATCGTTAGGGAAAAACTGTTTTTT.

The rearrangement links TRBV28 to TRBJ2-3; 8 positions match TRBD1. The CDR3 totals 15 residues. The ends lost 6 bases at V and 5 bases at J; junction bases unmatched: 10. Germline V gives CDR1 MDHEN, CDR2 SYDVKM. CDR3 sequence: CASSPTGVLGDTQYF. The CDR3 DNA sequence: TGTGCCAGCAGCCCGACAGGGGTGCTGGGAGATACGCAGTATTTT. The whole variable domain, filled in from reference TRBV28 and TRBJ2-3, reads DVKVTQSSRYLVKRTGEKVFLECVQDMDHENMFWYRQDPGLGLRLIYFSYDVKMKEKGDIPEGYSVSREKKERFSLILESASTNQTSMYLCASSPTGVLGDTQYFGPGTRLTVL.

This clone was seen a single time. The CDR3 DNA reads as TGTGCCAGCAGCACAGCGGGGGCGGAGACCCAGTACTTC. This gives the protein CASSTAGAETQYF. This chain connects TRBV5-4 to TRBJ2-5, with TRBD2 matching over 8 bases. The J segment lost 5 bases and the V segment lost 4 bases, leaving 4 bases of the junction unmatched. This CDR3 contains 13 residues. CDR1 and CDR2 from the germline V gene are SGHNT and YYREEE (reference sequence).

The rearrangement uses TRBV6-1 and TRBJ1-5, with a weak D call TRBD1 (5 bases). This CDR3 region has 17 residues. The V gene lost 2 bases and the J gene lost 1 base, with 15 bases spanning the gap. The germline V gene has CDR1 MNHNS and CDR2 SASEGT. The DNA of the CDR3 is TGTGCCAGCAGTGAAAGGCGCCAGGGAATAAGCAATCAGCCCCAGCATTTT. It encodes CASSERRQGISNQPQHF.

CDR3 sequence reads: CASSLGPRGAGNYGYTF. CDR3 in DNA: TGCGCCAGCAGCTTGGGACCTCGGGGGGCCGGGAACTATGGCTACACCTTC. This sequence joins TRBV5-1 and TRBJ1-2; TRBD1 is a possible D gene (6 bases). The length of the CDR3 is 17 residues. Trimming pared 0 bases from V and 2 bases from J, leaving 17 bases between. Germline lookup yields CDR1 SGHRS and CDR2 YFSETQ.

The chain employs TRBV30 and TRBJ1-1; the D is unclear. Trimming stripped 2 bases from V and 6 bases from J, with 13 bases between. This CDR3 contains 13 residues. In germline, CDR1 is GTSNPN, CDR2 SVGIG (reference sequence). CDR3 protein: CAWSITSVPEAFF. CDR3 DNA: TGTGCCTGGAGTATCACAAGTGTCCCTGAAGCTTTCTTT.

The chain is built from TRBV12-5 and TRBJ2-3, with TRBD2 as a possible D gene (5 bases). The CDR3 is 13 amino acids. The V and J ends lost 6 bases and 5 bases respectively, with 12 bases between them. Germline V gene data show CDR1 as LGHNT and CDR2 as FRNRAP. CDR3 nucleotide sequence: TGTGCTAGTGGAAACCTCGAGGGAGATACGCAGTATTTT. This sequence encodes CASGNLEGDTQYF.